This entry lists 28 T cell receptor beta chains sequenced from one sample in a study of CXCR3-negative and CXCR3-positive naive CD8 T cells (dated by TCRdb to the late 2010s). On the study overall, not on this receptor specifically: Compared with CXCR3-negative naive cells, CXCR3-positive naive cells had TRB CDR3s with higher hydrophobicity (lower Kidera factor 4), lower energy, and higher strength and volume indices.

The antigens these receptors bind are not known. These reads were obtained on a NextSeq 550. The Human TCR Profiling Kit (MiLaboratory) was used to make UMI-labeled 5' RACE TRB cDNA libraries. TCRdb reprocessed the reads, reporting each CDR3 protein sequence once and no DNA. This specimen's table enumerates some 150,000 distinct CDR3 sequences. Roughly 0.28% of the sample lies in the top ten. Sample: naive CXCR3+ CD8+ T cells from blood. What the cell subset or site label conveys for this sample: CD45RO-CCR7+CD27+CD95- naive CD8+ T cells expressing CXCR3 (TNR3+). These receptors all stem from a human donor in good health. Some clones in this sample may be carry-over from other donors' samples.

The V call is TRBV5-1, the J call TRBJ2-2; TCRdb reports TRBD1, a call that lacks DNA to check it against. Germline V gene data show CDR1 as SGHRS and CDR2 as YFSETQ. The CDR3 has 15 residues. This chain's CDR3 is CASSGDWEVPGELFF.

The V gene is TRBV30, the J gene TRBJ2-7. Germline assignment: CDR1 GTSNPN and CDR2 SVGIG (reference sequence). CDR3 length: 13 amino acids. The CDR3 is CAWCTDRPYEQYF.

The chain combines TRBV27 with TRBJ2-1; TCRdb reports TRBD2, a call that lacks DNA to check it against. Per the germline V gene, CDR1 is MNHEY and CDR2 is SMNVEV (reference sequence). This CDR3 spans 17 amino acids. The CDR3 loop is CASSLQGTSGPYNEQFF.

J is TRBJ2-7 and V is TRBV20-1. The CDR3 runs 12 residues. Germline values: CDR1 DFQATT, CDR2 SNEGSKA (reference sequence). The CDR3 is CSANLDLDEQYF.

J is TRBJ2-3 and V is TRBV7-6; TCRdb outputs TRBD2, but without DNA this stays unchecked. Germline CDR1 reads SGHVS; CDR2 reads FNYEAQ. There are 14 residues in the CDR3. CDR3 loop: CASSFVGHTDTQYF.

The chain carries TRBV6-1 and TRBJ1-1. The germline gives CDR1 MNHNS, CDR2 SASEGT. This CDR3 is 13 amino acids long. The CDR3 loop is CASTPRWGTEAFF.

The chain employs TRBV29-1 and TRBJ1-2. The CDR3 covers 15 residues. The germline gives CDR1 SQVTM, CDR2 ANQGSEA. The CDR3 sequence: CSVPAVLGGNYGYTF.

The chain uses TRBV27 and TRBJ2-1; TCRdb selects TRBD1, and the lack of DNA leaves this call unchecked. CDR1 and CDR2 (germline): MNHEY, SMNVEV (reference sequence). The CDR3 is 16 residues long. This CDR3 is CASRLTGGSSYNEQFF.

V gene TRBV7-2 combines with J gene TRBJ2-4; TCRdb's D gene call, TRBD1, goes unchecked for lack of DNA. The CDR3 totals 16 residues. CDR1 and CDR2 from the germline V gene are SGHTA and FQGNSA. The CDR3 is CASSSRDILAKNIQYF.

The chain uses TRBV9 and TRBJ1-6; TCRdb returns TRBD1, unconfirmable since there is no DNA. The CDR3 spans 16 residues. Germline lookup yields CDR1 SGDLS and CDR2 YYNGEE. The CDR3 sequence: CASSAPGQGIASPLHF. Filled out from reference TRBV9 and TRBJ1-6, the complete variable domain reads DSGVTQTPKHLITATGQRVTLRCSPRSGDLSVYWYQQSLDQGLQFLIQYYNGEERAKGNILERFSAQQFPDLHSELNLSSLELGDSALYFCASSAPGQGIASPLHFGNGTRLTVT.

V gene TRBV7-8 combines with J gene TRBJ2-3; TCRdb picks TRBD2, but there is no DNA to check that call. Germline lookup yields CDR1 SGHVS and CDR2 FQNEAQ. The CDR3 spans 17 residues. The CDR3 region is CASSLGTSGGGKDTQYF. The variable domain in full, with the rest retrieved from reference TRBV7-8 and TRBJ2-3, is GAGVSQSPRYKVAKRGQDVALRCDPISGHVSLFWYQQALGQGPEFLTYFQNEAQLDKSGLPSDRFFAERPEGSVSTLKIQRTQQEDSAVYLCASSLGTSGGGKDTQYFGPGTRLTVL.

This chain joins TRBV4-1 and TRBJ2-5; TCRdb's D gene call, TRBD1, goes unchecked for lack of DNA. The germline CDR1 and CDR2 sequences are MGHRA and YSYEKL. The CDR3 spans 15 residues. The CDR3 region is CASSPLTGTYETQYF.

This chain connects TRBV10-3 to TRBJ2-1; TCRdb selects TRBD1, and the lack of DNA leaves this call unchecked. Germline CDR1 and CDR2: ENHRY and SYGVKD. The CDR3 has 15 amino acids. CDR3 sequence: CATLMGGGGSYEQYF.

The chain uses TRBV4-1 and TRBJ1-6. Germline loops: CDR1 MGHRA, CDR2 YSYEKL. This CDR3 comprises 13 residues. CDR3 sequence reads: CASSQFENSPLHF.

CDR3 protein: CASSLGGSTEAFF. The chain has TRBV5-6 and TRBJ1-1. The CDR3 sequence is 13 residues long. Per the germline V gene, CDR1 is SGHDT and CDR2 is YYEEEE.

The chain carries TRBV24-1 and TRBJ2-2. There are 14 residues in the CDR3. Germline lookup yields CDR1 KGHDR and CDR2 SFDVKD. The CDR3 is CATSERDPTGELFF.

The chain employs TRBV13 and TRBJ2-5. Germline V CDR1 and CDR2: PRHDT, FYEKMQ (reference sequence). This CDR3 is 14 amino acids long. CDR3 residues: CASSLGPGKETQYF. Full variable domain (outside the CDR3, taken from reference TRBV13 and TRBJ2-5): AAGVIQSPRHLIKEKRETATLKCYPIPRHDTVYWYQQGPGQDPQFLISFYEKMQSDKGSIPDRFSAQQFSDYHSELNMSSLELGDSALYFCASSLGPGKETQYFGPGTRLLVL.

This rearrangement joins TRBV12-3 or TRBV12-4 to TRBJ2-3; TCRdb picks TRBD1, but there is no DNA to check that call. This CDR3 is 12 amino acids long. Here the CDR3 reads CASTPRGDTQYF.

CDR3 residues: CASSLLAGGASYNEQFF. J is TRBJ2-1 and V is TRBV11-2; without DNA, the TCRdb call of TRBD2 cannot be checked. The CDR3 has 17 residues. Germline-derived CDR1 and CDR2 are SGHAT and FQNNGV.

The genes are TRBV25-1 and TRBJ2-7; TCRdb reports TRBD1, a call that lacks DNA to check it against. This CDR3 is 14 amino acids long. Germline values: CDR1 MGHDK, CDR2 SYGVNS. CDR3 residues: CASSDGDRPYEQYF.

J is TRBJ1-2 and V is TRBV12-5. The CDR3 sequence is 12 residues long. Germline loops: CDR1 LGHNT, CDR2 FRNRAP. The CDR3 is CASGLETRDLGF.

This chain connects TRBV29-1 to TRBJ2-1; TCRdb designates TRBD2, a call that cannot be tested without DNA. This CDR3 is built from 14 residues. The germline V gene encodes CDR1 SQVTM and CDR2 ANQGSEA. CDR3 loop: CSVEVPLAIDEQFF.

This chain links TRBV9 with TRBJ1-5; TCRdb reports TRBD1, a call that lacks DNA to check it against. Germline V gene data show CDR1 as SGDLS and CDR2 as YYNGEE. This CDR3 is 13 amino acids long. The chain's CDR3 is CASSVEGDQPQHF.

The chain couples TRBV4-2 to TRBJ2-1; TCRdb indicates TRBD1, and absent DNA this call remains unverified. This CDR3 has 17 amino acids. The germline V gene encodes CDR1 LGHNA and CDR2 YNFKEQ. CDR3 residues: CASSQAPGQGLYNEQFF.

The gene calls are TRBV9 and TRBJ1-1; TCRdb calls TRBD1, which cannot be checked without DNA. There are 13 residues in the CDR3. Germline V gives CDR1 SGDLS, CDR2 YYNGEE. This CDR3 reads CASSALGDTEAFF.

This chain uses TRBV27 with TRBJ2-3; TCRdb returns TRBD2, unconfirmable since there is no DNA. CDR3 size: 15 residues. Germline CDR1 is MNHEY and CDR2 is SMNVEV (reference sequence). The CDR3 sequence is CASSPRRGITDTQYF.

The chain uses TRBV6-5 and TRBJ2-7; TCRdb outputs TRBD1, but without DNA this stays unchecked. CDR1 MNHEY and CDR2 SVGAGI come from the germline V gene. The CDR3 has 16 residues. CDR3 amino acids: CASSYPGTGGWDEQYF.

This chain connects TRBV28 to TRBJ2-7. Germline V lookup: CDR1 MDHEN, CDR2 SYDVKM. The CDR3 has 12 residues. This CDR3 is CASSFWGNEQYF.